This T cell receptor beta chain was documented in a study of T cell responses to AZD1222 COVID-19 vaccine. Study-level findings and limits: Targets within unmutated variant regions were reportedly found for nearly half of spike-specific TCRs. Females outnumbered males among donors, who were mostly white British; clonal diversity was possibly underestimated. Elevations in Spike-specific TCR breadth and depth followed administration of two AZD1222 doses.

Data came from immunoSEQ multiplex PCR; TCRdb stores just in-frame clones and leaves some out. This table has approximately 100,000 clones, more than 85% appearing once. Comment on this clone: Its target is not known.

CDR1 is MDHEN, CDR2 SYDVKM, per germline. V lost 4 bases and J lost 6; bases outside the gene matches: 5. CDR3 length: 15 residues. The clonotype comes from an adult in good health. The sequences come from peripheral blood, collected on day 0 of AZD1222 vaccination. V usage is TRBV28 and J usage is TRBJ1-6; TRBD1 aligns across 8 bases. Here the CDR3 reads CASSYRGWSNSPLHF. In nucleotides, the CDR3 is TGTGCCAGCAGTTACAGGGGGTGGAGTAATTCACCCCTCCACTTT.